This TCR beta chain was retrieved from a study of T cell responses to AZD1222 COVID-19 vaccine. For this clone: Antigen specificity is unknown.

TCRdb's copy holds only in-frame clones and misses some; the assay was immunoSEQ multiplex PCR. The table has 100,000 to 130,000 clones, 70% to 90% seen once; the top ten hold roughly 5%. Study-wide points: There were vaccine-associated CD4 TCRs across spike, dominant at 160-218 and 743-854. Baseline serology detected seropositivity in only six AZD1222 recipients. It was only after the peak T cell response that any repertoires were sampled. Among the donors, most were white British and more were female, and clonal diversity was possibly underestimated.

Sequencing used peripheral blood, obtained 28 days after the second AZD1222 dose. This receptor was obtained from an adult who received the AZD1222 COVID-19 vaccine.

The CDR3 DNA follows: TGCGCCAGTAACCGGGACGGGAACACTGAAGCTTTCTTT. It codes for CASNRDGNTEAFF. J is TRBJ1-1 and V is TRBV4-3; D might be TRBD1 (5 bases). With 9 bases removed from V and 1 base from J, the gap between germline ends came to 12 bases. The CDR3 has 13 residues. From germline, CDR1 is LGHNA and CDR2 YSLEER.